This T cell receptor (beta chain) was captured by sequencing in a study of T cells in Graves' hyperthyroidism and ophthalmopathy (dated by TCRdb to between 2018 and 2021). Background for the entire study: Peripheral blood was sampled at the time of initial diagnosis, prior to any treatment. To identify distinguishing TCR V-J signatures, a discovery cohort of about 100 patients was used, comprising under 45 with Graves' ophthalmopathy and some 57 with stable Graves' hyperthyroidism. Prospective prediction of ophthalmopathy was tested in an independent validation cohort consisting of about 20 hyperthyroidism patients and more than 15 patients who later progressed to ophthalmopathy. The roughly 91 discovery patients were randomly divided into training and test sets at a 7:3 ratio. In addition, the study compared T-cell repertoires in thyroid tissue and in blood from about 6 Graves' hyperthyroidism patients. Following sampling, methimazole starting at 30 mg daily was given to hyperthyroidism patients, and high-dose intravenous methylprednisolone was given to ophthalmopathy patients. According to the paper, TCR Vbeta CDR3 sequencing was carried out on 135 peripheral blood samples, which came from fewer than 50 ophthalmopathy, under 80 hyperthyroidism and approximately 17 progressor patients.

TCR beta CDR3 regions were amplified from RNA transcripts. A first-round RT-PCR of the TCR CDR3 used the HTBI primer set with the Qiagen OneStep RT-PCR kit. A second multiplex PCR round built the libraries, followed by size selection and purification. Paired-end sequencing of the libraries was performed with 100 bp reads on an Illumina HiSeq2000. Per the source publication's procedure: Raw data were processed with SOAPnuke, discarding reads with adapters, uncalled bases, mean Phred below 15, or no exact constant-primer or identifier match. COPE v1.2.5 was used to merge high-quality paired reads, and clonotypes were defined as unique nucleotide sequences. MiTCR v1.1 was used to align the clonotypes against IMGT TRBV, TRBD and TRBJ reference segments. The analysis was restricted to V-J combinations with a frequency above 0.0001, which together covered 99.2% of the repertoires. A TCS score was defined as the ratio of F50 (clonal expansion) to E x V (chaos), with BLOSUM62-based TCRdist applied between CDR3 peptides within each V-J. Welch's t-statistics and random forest reduced 514 V-J features to around 14, which were used in a naive Bayes classifier (R e1071). In TCRdb, the public reads were trimmed at Q25 with fastp and aligned with MiXCR, with productive beta chains retained. A single entry per CDR3 protein holds the most common genes and DNA from its merged rows. The V and J calls were not made by the authors but by TCRdb's processing. This sample comprises approximately 600,000 distinct CDR3 sequences, less than 25% of them detected only once. The top ten hold about 34% of the sample.

V was cut back by 0 bases and J by 2 bases, leaving a gap of 9 bases between them. The CDR3 starts with the cysteine, ends with the phenylalanine, and has 15 residues. Kept here is only the CDR3 DNA, which spans 45 bases and is read in frame from base 1. The germline V gene yields SGHRS for CDR1 and YFSETQ for CDR2. Ophthalmopathy patients had moderately to severely active disease, with a Clinical Activity Score of 3 or more, a NOSPECS grade of 4 or more, and a disease duration of less than 3 months. Patients with uncontrolled infections, other autoimmune diseases, pregnancy or lactation were excluded. Diagnoses were established on the basis of clinical symptoms, serum thyroxine and TRAb, thyroid ultrasound, and orbital computed tomography. Ficoll-Paque density gradient centrifugation was used to isolate PBMCs from under 11 ml of fresh peripheral blood. Trizol reagent was used to extract total RNA, and RNA quality was then checked on an Agilent 2100 Bioanalyzer.

Results and caveats for the whole study, not just this receptor: Most expanded thyroid clonotypes (frequency above 0.001) were also detected in blood, suggesting blood repertoires may reflect thyroid immune responses. Ophthalmopathy was separated from stable hyperthyroidism by a 13 V-J signature model, with 85% to 90% sensitivity and approximately 81% specificity obtained in cross-validation and 80%/75% obtained in testing. In validation, the model predicted progression to ophthalmopathy a median of about 5.9 months before onset, with about 70% sensitivity and about 72% specificity. Sample size was not statistically predetermined, and blinding of investigators to group allocation was not performed.

This clonotype came up a few times. Which antigen it targets is not known. The sample holds no much larger clone one base away, and base qualities are not on file. Recombination joined TRBV5-1 with TRBJ2-1, with the D gene not clear enough to name. The TCR originated in a man aged 30-40 years with Graves' ophthalmopathy. The sample was blood. The CDR3 loop reads CASSLGDFAYNEQFF. DNA sequence: TGCGCCAGCAGCTTGGGTGACTTTGCCTACAATGAGCAGTTCTTC.